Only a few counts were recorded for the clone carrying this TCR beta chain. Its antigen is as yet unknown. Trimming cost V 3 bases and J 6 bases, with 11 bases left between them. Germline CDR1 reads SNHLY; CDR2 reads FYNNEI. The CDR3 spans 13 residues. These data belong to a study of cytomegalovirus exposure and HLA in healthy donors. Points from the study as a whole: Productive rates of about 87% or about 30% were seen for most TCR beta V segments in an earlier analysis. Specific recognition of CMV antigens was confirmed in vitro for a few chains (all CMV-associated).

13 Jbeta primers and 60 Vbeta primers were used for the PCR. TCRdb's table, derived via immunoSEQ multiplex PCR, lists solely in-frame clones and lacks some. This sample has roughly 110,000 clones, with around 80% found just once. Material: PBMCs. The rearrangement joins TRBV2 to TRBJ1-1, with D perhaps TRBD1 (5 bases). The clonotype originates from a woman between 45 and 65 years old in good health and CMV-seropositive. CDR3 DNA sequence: TGTGCCAGCAGTGACAGGGTCTTGTCTGAAGCTTTCTTT. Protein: CASSDRVLSEAFF.